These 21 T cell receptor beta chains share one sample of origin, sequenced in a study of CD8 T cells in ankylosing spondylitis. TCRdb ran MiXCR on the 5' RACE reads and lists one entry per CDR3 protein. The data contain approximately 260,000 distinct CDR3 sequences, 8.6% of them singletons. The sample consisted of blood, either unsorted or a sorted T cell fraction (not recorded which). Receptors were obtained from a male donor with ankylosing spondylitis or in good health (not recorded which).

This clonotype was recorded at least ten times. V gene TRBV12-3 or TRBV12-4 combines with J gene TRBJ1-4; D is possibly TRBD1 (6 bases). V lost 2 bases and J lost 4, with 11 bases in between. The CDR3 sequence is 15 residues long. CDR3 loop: CASSLMDRVNEKLFF. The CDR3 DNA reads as TGTGCCAGCAGTTTAATGGACAGAGTTAATGAAAAACTGTTTTTT.

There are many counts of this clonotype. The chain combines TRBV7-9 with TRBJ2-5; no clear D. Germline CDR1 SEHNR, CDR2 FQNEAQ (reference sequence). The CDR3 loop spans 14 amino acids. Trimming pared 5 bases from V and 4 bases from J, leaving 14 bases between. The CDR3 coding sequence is TGTGCCAGCAGCCTTATAGGCAACGGAGAGACCCAGTACTTC. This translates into CASSLIGNGETQYF. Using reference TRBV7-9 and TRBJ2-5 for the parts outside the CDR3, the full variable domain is DTGVSQNPRHKITKRGQNVTFRCDPISEHNRLYWYRQTLGQGPEFLTYFQNEAQLEKSRLLSDRFSAERPKGSFSTLEIQRTEQGDSAMYLCASSLIGNGETQYFGPGTRLLVL.

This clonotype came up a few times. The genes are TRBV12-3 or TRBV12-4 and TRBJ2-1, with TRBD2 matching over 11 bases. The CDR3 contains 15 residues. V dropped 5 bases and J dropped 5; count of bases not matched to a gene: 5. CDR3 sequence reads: CASSHGLAGNNEQFF. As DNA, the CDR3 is TGTGCCAGCAGTCACGGACTAGCGGGTAACAATGAGCAGTTCTTC.

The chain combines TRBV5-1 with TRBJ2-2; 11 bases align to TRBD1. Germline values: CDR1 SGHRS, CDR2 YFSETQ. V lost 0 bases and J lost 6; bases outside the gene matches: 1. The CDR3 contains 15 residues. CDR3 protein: CASSLGTGGSGELFF. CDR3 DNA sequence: TGCGCCAGCAGCTTGGGGACAGGGGGCTCCGGGGAGCTGTTTTTT.

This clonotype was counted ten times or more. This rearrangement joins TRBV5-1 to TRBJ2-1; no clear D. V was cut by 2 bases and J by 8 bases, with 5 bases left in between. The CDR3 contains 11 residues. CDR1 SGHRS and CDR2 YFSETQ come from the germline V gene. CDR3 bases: TGCGCCAGCAGCTTTGTGGATGAGCAGTTCTTC. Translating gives CASSFVDEQFF.

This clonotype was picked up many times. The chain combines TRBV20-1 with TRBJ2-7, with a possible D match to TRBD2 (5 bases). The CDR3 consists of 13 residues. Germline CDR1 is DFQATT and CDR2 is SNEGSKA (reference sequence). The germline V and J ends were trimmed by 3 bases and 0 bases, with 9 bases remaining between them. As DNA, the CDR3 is TGCAGTGCTAGCGCCCGGGACTCCTACGAGCAGTACTTC. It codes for CSASARDSYEQYF.

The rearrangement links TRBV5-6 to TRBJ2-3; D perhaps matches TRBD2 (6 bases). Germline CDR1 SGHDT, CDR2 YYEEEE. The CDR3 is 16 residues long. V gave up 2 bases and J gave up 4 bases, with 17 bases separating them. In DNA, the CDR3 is TGTGCCAGCAGCTTCAATGGGCAGGGAGGAGCAGATACGCAGTATTTT. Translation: CASSFNGQGGADTQYF.

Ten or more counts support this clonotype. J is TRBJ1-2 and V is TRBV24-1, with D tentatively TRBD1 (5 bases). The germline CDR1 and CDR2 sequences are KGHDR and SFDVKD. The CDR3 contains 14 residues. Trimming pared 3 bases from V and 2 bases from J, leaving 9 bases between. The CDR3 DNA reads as TGTGCCACCAGTGATCGGGACGTCAACTATGGCTACACCTTC. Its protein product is CATSDRDVNYGYTF.

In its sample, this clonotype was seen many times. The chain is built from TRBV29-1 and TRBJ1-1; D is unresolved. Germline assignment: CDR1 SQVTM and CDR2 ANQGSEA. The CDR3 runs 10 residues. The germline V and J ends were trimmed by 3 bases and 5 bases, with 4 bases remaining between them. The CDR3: CSVDRTEAFF. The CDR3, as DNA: TGCAGCGTTGACAGGACTGAAGCTTTCTTT.

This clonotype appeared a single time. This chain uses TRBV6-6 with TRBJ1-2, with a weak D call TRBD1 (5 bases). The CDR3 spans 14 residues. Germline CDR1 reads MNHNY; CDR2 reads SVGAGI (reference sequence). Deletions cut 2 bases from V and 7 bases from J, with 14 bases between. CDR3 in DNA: TGTGCCAGCAGTTACGATGTACCGGGACTTGGCTACACCTTC. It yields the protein CASSYDVPGLGYTF.

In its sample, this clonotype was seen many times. The CDR3 coding sequence is TGTGCCAGCCGCACGGGACGGACCTTGGAGACCCAGTACTTC. As protein: CASRTGRTLETQYF. The chain employs TRBV27 and TRBJ2-5; D might be TRBD1 or TRBD2, each matching 5 bases. Trimming pared 8 bases from V and 5 bases from J, leaving 18 bases between. CDR3 size: 14 residues. CDR1 and CDR2 (germline): MNHEY, SMNVEV (reference sequence).

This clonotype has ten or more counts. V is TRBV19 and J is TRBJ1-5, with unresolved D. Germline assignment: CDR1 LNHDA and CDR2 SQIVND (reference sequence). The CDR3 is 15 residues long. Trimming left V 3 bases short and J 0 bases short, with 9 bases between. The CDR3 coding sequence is TGTGCCAGTAGTATTGGGAGTTATAGCAATCAGCCCCAGCATTTT. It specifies CASSIGSYSNQPQHF.

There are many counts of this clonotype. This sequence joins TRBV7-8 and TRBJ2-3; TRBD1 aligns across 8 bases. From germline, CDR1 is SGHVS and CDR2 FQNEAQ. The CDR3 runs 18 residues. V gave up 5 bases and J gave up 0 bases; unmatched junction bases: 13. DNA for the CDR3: TGTGCCAGCAGCCCTTACCCCACGACAGGGGCGAGCACAGATACGCAGTATTTT. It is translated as CASSPYPTTGASTDTQYF.

CDR3: CASSGTSGVRNEQFF. The CDR3 coding sequence is TGTGCCAGCTCGGGGACTAGCGGGGTCCGCAATGAGCAGTTCTTC. The chain couples TRBV18 to TRBJ2-1; 13 bases agree with TRBD2. This CDR3 is built from 15 residues. Per germline, CDR1 KGHSH and CDR2 LQKENI. Trimming cost V 6 bases and J 6 bases; bases outside gene matches: 5.

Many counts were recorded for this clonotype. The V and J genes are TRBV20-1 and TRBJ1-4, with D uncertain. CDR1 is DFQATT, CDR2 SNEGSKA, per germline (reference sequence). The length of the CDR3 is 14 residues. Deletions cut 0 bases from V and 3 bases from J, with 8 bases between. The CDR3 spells CSARDGPANEKLFF. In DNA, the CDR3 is TGCAGTGCTAGAGACGGGCCGGCTAATGAAAAACTGTTTTTT.

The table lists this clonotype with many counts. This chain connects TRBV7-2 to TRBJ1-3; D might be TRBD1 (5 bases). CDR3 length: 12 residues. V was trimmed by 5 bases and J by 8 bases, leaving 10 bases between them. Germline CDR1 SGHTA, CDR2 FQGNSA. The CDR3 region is CASSPGRDTIYF. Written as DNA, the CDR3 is TGTGCCAGCAGCCCGGGACGAGACACCATATATTTT.

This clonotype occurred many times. The CDR3 sequence is CASSLGFSYEQYF. The CDR3 DNA is TGTGCCAGCAGTTTGGGTTTCTCCTACGAGCAGTACTTC. This chain links TRBV12-3 or TRBV12-4 with TRBJ2-7; D gene uncertain. V was cut by 3 bases and J by 0 bases, with 6 bases left in between. This CDR3 has 13 residues.

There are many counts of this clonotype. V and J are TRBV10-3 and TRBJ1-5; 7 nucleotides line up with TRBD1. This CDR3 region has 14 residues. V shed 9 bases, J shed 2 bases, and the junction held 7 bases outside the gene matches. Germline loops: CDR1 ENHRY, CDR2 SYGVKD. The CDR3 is CAIKSGTGNQPQHF. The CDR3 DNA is TGTGCCATAAAGTCCGGGACAGGCAATCAGCCCCAGCATTTT.

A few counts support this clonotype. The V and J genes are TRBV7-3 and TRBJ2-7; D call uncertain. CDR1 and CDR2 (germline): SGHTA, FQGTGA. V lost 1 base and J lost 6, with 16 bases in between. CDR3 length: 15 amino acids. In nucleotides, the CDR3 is TGTGCCAGCAGCTTAATGGTCGCTGGCGAGATCGAGCAGTACTTC. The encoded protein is CASSLMVAGEIEQYF.

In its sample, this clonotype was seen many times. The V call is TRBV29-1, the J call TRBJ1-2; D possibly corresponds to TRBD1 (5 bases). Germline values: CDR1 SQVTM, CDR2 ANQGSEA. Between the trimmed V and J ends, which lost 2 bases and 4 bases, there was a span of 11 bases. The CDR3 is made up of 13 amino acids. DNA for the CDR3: TGCAGCGTTGAAAGGGACCGGGGCTATGGCTACACCTTC. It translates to CSVERDRGYGYTF. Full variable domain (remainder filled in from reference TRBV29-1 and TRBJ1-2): SAVISQKPSRDICQRGTSLTIQCQVDSQVTMMFWYRQQPGQSLTLIATANQGSEATYESGFVIDKFPISRPNLTFSTLTVSNMSPEDSSIYLCSVERDRGYGYTFGSGTRLTVV.

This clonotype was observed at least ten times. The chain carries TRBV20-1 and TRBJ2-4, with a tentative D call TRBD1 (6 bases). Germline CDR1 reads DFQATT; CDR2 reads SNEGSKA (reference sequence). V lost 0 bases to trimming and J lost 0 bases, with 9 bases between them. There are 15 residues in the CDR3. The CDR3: CSAREDSLAKNIQYF. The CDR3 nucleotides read TGCAGTGCTAGAGAGGACAGCTTAGCCAAAAACATTCAGTACTTC.